This passage covers 18 T cell receptor beta chains from one sample sequenced in a study of T cell responses to AZD1222 COVID-19 vaccine (dated by TCRdb to about 2021). The time point label, read with the paper, signifies: baseline before first vaccination. Libraries came from the immunoSEQ multiplex PCR assay. Drawn from immuneACCESS, this table holds only the in-frame rearrangements with V and J called that TCRdb kept. Clones are partly lost; checked studies trace under half to an unresolved V gene and leave the rest unexplained. The table for this sample lists about 120,000 clones; roughly 91% of them were counted only once. Jointly, the top ten make up about 1.2% of the sample. The source was peripheral blood, collected on day 0 of AZD1222 vaccination. The source is an adult in good health.

The chain combines TRBV9 with TRBJ1-6; D may be TRBD1 (6 bases). V was pared by 3 bases and J by 7 bases, with 17 bases between. The CDR3 consists of 16 residues. Germline lookup yields CDR1 SGDLS and CDR2 YYNGEE. The CDR3 nucleotides read TGTGCCAGCAGCGGAGGGGGGGATATGTGGAATTCACCCCTCCACTTT. Translated, it gives CASSGGGDMWNSPLHF.

The chain carries TRBV10-1 and TRBJ2-3; no clear D. Germline V gene data show CDR1 as WNHNN and CDR2 as SYGVQD (reference sequence). V was pared by 5 bases and J by 5 bases, with 8 bases between. The CDR3 contains 12 residues. This CDR3 reads CASSPFGDTQYF. Here the CDR3 DNA reads TGCGCCAGCAGTCCTTTTGGAGATACGCAGTATTTT.

This chain connects TRBV5-5 to TRBJ2-7, with D tentatively TRBD1 or TRBD2 (6 bases each). Germline CDR1 is SGHKS and CDR2 is YYEKEE (reference sequence). V shed 5 bases and J shed 1 base, with 13 bases lying between them. This CDR3 has 14 amino acids. CDR3 coding DNA: TGTGCCAGCAGTGGAGGGGGAGCGTCCTACGAGCAGTACTTC. Translated, it gives CASSGGGASYEQYF.

The chain carries TRBV3-1 (or the pseudogene TRBV3-2) and TRBJ1-3; D possibly corresponds to TRBD1 (6 bases). The CDR3 is 15 amino acids. Between the trimmed V and J ends, which lost 1 base and 4 bases, there was a span of 11 bases. The germline V gene encodes CDR1 LGHDT and CDR2 YNNKEL (reference sequence). CDR3 region: CASSQVGGAGNTIYF. For the CDR3, the DNA is TGTGCCAGCAGCCAAGTGGGGGGCGCGGGAAACACCATATATTTT.

The V and J genes are TRBV19 and TRBJ2-2, with TRBD1 matching 7 bases. Trimming cost V 4 bases and J 7 bases; bases outside gene matches: 9. CDR1 is LNHDA and CDR2 is SQIVND in the germline V gene (reference sequence). CDR3 size: 15 residues. CDR3 in DNA: TGTGCCAGTAGTAAACAGGGGATCGACATCGGGGAGCTGTTTTTT. Residues: CASSKQGIDIGELFF. The full variable domain, in which reference TRBV19 and TRBJ2-2 provide the parts outside the CDR3, is DGGITQSPKYLFRKEGQNVTLSCEQNLNHDAMYWYRQDPGQGLRLIYYSQIVNDFQKGDIAEGYSVSREKKESFPLTVTSAQKNPTAFYLCASSKQGIDIGELFFGEGSRLTVL.

This rearrangement joins TRBV6-2 or TRBV6-3 to TRBJ2-5, with D unclear. The CDR3 is 12 residues long. The V end lost 2 bases, the J end lost 8 bases, and 9 bases lay between the germline ends. The germline V gene encodes CDR1 MNHEY and CDR2 SVGEGT. The CDR3 loop is CASSYPVETQYF. CDR3 nucleotides: TGTGCCAGCAGTTACCCCGTCGAAACCCAGTACTTC.

This rearrangement joins TRBV20-1 to TRBJ1-1; D remains ambiguous. Germline-derived CDR1 and CDR2 are DFQATT and SNEGSKA (reference sequence). This CDR3 spans 13 amino acids. V was pared by 3 bases and J by 3 bases, with 11 bases between. This CDR3 reads CSASLPWDTEAFF. In DNA form, the CDR3 reads TGCAGTGCTAGTTTACCCTGGGACACTGAAGCTTTCTTT.

This chain links TRBV2 with TRBJ1-4; D is uncertain. Trimming removed 4 bases from V and 7 bases from J, with 10 bases in between. This CDR3 is built from 13 residues. Germline values: CDR1 SNHLY, CDR2 FYNNEI. CDR3 DNA: TGTGCCAGCAGTGCCGGGCTCGGTGAAAAACTGTTTTTT. Translation gives CASSAGLGEKLFF.

This chain connects TRBV19 to TRBJ2-5; D remains ambiguous. Trimming removed 5 bases from V and 3 bases from J, with 10 bases in between. The germline V gene encodes CDR1 LNHDA and CDR2 SQIVND (reference sequence). CDR3 length: 13 amino acids. The CDR3 loop is CASSRASKETQYF. The CDR3 DNA follows: TGTGCCAGTAGTCGCGCCAGCAAAGAGACCCAGTACTTC.

The chain employs TRBV7-9 and TRBJ1-2; D is perhaps TRBD1 (5 bases). The germline V gene has CDR1 SEHNR and CDR2 FQNEAQ (reference sequence). Trimming removed 3 bases from V and 2 bases from J, with 7 bases in between. The CDR3 extends over 13 amino acids. For the CDR3, the DNA is TGTGCCAGCAGCTTGGACACGAACTATGGCTACACCTTC. Its translation: CASSLDTNYGYTF.

The V and J genes are TRBV5-1 and TRBJ1-2, with TRBD1 matching 7 bases. This CDR3 has 13 amino acids. Per the germline V gene, CDR1 is SGHRS and CDR2 is YFSETQ. V lost 2 bases to trimming and J lost 4 bases; unmatched junction nucleotides: 2. For the CDR3, the DNA is TGCGCCAGCAGCTTCCGGGACAGCTATGGCTACACCTTC. Residues: CASSFRDSYGYTF.

The chain links TRBV7-9 to TRBJ2-3; 10 positions match TRBD1. This CDR3 is 16 amino acids long. CDR1 SEHNR and CDR2 FQNEAQ come from the germline V gene (reference sequence). V lost 5 bases and J lost 5; bases outside the gene matches: 10. CDR3 sequence reads: CASSQTTGGSGDTQYF. The CDR3 DNA sequence: TGTGCCAGCAGCCAAACGACAGGGGGCAGTGGAGATACGCAGTATTTT.

The chain combines TRBV6-1 with TRBJ1-1; 7 nucleotides line up with TRBD1. This CDR3 spans 17 amino acids. V lost 4 bases to trimming and J lost 0 bases; unmatched junction nucleotides: 11. Germline V CDR1 and CDR2: MNHNS, SASEGT. The CDR3 bases are TGTGCCAGCAGTGCTCGCAGGGGGACAGTAATGAACACTGAAGCTTTCTTT. Residues: CASSARRGTVMNTEAFF.

This chain uses TRBV21-1 with TRBJ2-3; the table's TRBD1 call for D was not verified on the DNA. TRBV21-1 is a pseudogene. The CDR3 runs 17 residues. CDR3 DNA sequence: TGTGCCAGCAGCAAACGGGACAGGGCTCCCTGCACAGATACGCAGTATTTT. Translation gives CASSKRDRAPCTDTQYF.

V gene TRBV18 combines with J gene TRBJ1-1, with no clear D. Germline V gene sequence: CDR1 KGHSH, CDR2 LQKENI. CDR3 size: 14 residues. The V and J ends lost 3 bases and 2 bases respectively, with 10 bases between them. As DNA, the CDR3 is TGTGCCAGCTCACCGGTTGGGGTTAACACTGAAGCTTTCTTT. Translating it yields CASSPVGVNTEAFF.

V gene TRBV19 combines with J gene TRBJ1-2; possible D gene TRBD1, 5 bases. Trimming stripped 8 bases from V and 6 bases from J, with 19 bases between. CDR1 and CDR2 (germline): LNHDA, SQIVND (reference sequence). The CDR3 sequence is 14 residues long. Here the CDR3 reads CASAPGWGVDGYTF. The CDR3 DNA is TGTGCCAGTGCGCCAGGGTGGGGGGTGGATGGCTACACCTTC.

The gene calls are TRBV7-2 and TRBJ2-3; D uncertain. The V gene's germline CDR1 is SGHTA and CDR2 FQGNSA. This CDR3 has 12 residues. V lost 5 bases and J 3 bases, leaving 6 bases between the germline ends. CDR3 sequence (DNA): TGTGCCAGCAGCCCCTCTACAGATACGCAGTATTTT. Translating it yields CASSPSTDTQYF.

This rearrangement joins TRBV7-2 to TRBJ2-1, with D unclear. The germline CDR1 and CDR2 sequences are SGHTA and FQGNSA. Trimming took off 4 bases at V and 11 bases at J, with 9 bases between the two ends. The CDR3 runs 11 residues. This CDR3 reads CASSYATKQFF. The CDR3 coding sequence is TGTGCCAGCAGCTACGCGACAAAGCAGTTCTTC.